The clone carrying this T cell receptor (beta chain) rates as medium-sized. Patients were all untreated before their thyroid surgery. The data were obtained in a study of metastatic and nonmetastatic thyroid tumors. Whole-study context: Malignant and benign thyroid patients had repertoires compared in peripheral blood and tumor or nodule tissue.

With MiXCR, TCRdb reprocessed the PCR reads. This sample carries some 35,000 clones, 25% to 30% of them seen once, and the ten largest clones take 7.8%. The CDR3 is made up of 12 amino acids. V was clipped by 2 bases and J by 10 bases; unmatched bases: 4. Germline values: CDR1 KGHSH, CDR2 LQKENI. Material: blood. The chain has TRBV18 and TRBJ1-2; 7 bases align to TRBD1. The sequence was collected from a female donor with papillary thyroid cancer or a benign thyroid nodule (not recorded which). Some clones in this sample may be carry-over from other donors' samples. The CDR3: CASSPAQGDYTF. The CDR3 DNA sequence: TGTGCCAGCTCACCAGCGCAGGGGGACTACACCTTC.